Following are 29 T cell receptor beta chains from one sample sequenced in a study of blood T cell repertoires in COVID-19 (dated by TCRdb to 2018 to 2021). Libraries came from the immunoSEQ multiplex PCR assay. TCRdb carries this immuneACCESS record with in-frame sequences only. Its versions omit some clonotypes, under half of them owing to an unresolved V gene in the studies checked, with the rest unexplained. This sample lists fewer than 250,000 clones; roughly 80% were detected once. The ten largest clones capture 3.5% to 4% of the sample. Sequences were obtained from PBMCs or T cells enriched from blood (not recorded which). The source is a woman aged 40 to 50 who had been exposed to COVID-19.

V and J are TRBV9 and TRBJ2-3; a weak D match, TRBD1 (6 bases). The CDR3 covers 15 residues. Trimming removed 0 bases from V and 0 bases from J, with 8 bases in between. Germline-derived CDR1 and CDR2 are SGDLS and YYNGEE. The DNA for the CDR3 is TGTGCCAGCAGCGTAGGGACAGCTAGCACAGATACGCAGTATTTT. This codes for CASSVGTASTDTQYF.

The genes are TRBV28 and TRBJ1-4, with a tentative D call TRBD1 (6 bases). There are 14 residues in the CDR3. With 3 bases removed from V and 3 bases from J, the gap between germline ends came to 8 bases. Germline lookup yields CDR1 MDHEN and CDR2 SYDVKM. The DNA for the CDR3 is TGTGCCAGCAGTTTGGGGGCGCCTAATGAAAAACTGTTTTTT. It specifies CASSLGAPNEKLFF.

The chain couples TRBV4-2 to TRBJ1-2, with unresolved D. Deletions cut 0 bases from V and 5 bases from J, with 19 bases between. The germline CDR1 and CDR2 sequences are LGHNA and YNFKEQ. This CDR3 region has 17 residues. The CDR3 sequence is CASSQDLDPSLGYGYTF. CDR3 in DNA: TGTGCCAGCAGCCAAGATTTGGACCCTAGCCTAGGGTATGGCTACACCTTC.

V is TRBV27 and J is TRBJ1-1; a weak D match, TRBD1 (5 bases). V was trimmed by 6 bases and J by 9 bases, leaving 23 bases between them. Germline CDR1 is MNHEY and CDR2 is SMNVEV (reference sequence). CDR3 length: 15 amino acids. The CDR3, as DNA: TGTGCCAGCAGCCCCCTGGCGGGACTAGTTCTACAAGCTTTCTTT. Its translation is CASSPLAGLVLQAFF.

V is TRBV18 and J is TRBJ1-5; 10 bases match TRBD1. The V segment lost 0 bases and the J segment 7 bases; nucleotides outside the gene matches: 6. Germline V gives CDR1 KGHSH, CDR2 LQKENI. This CDR3 has 16 residues. CDR3 loop: CASSPPRDRGGQPQHF. CDR3 nucleotides: TGTGCCAGCTCACCACCGCGGGACAGGGGCGGACAGCCCCAGCATTTT.

The rearrangement joins TRBV19 to TRBJ1-2; 7 nucleotides align to TRBD1. Looked up from germline, CDR1 is LNHDA and CDR2 is SQIVND (reference sequence). V was pared by 0 bases and J by 0 bases, with 7 bases of the junction left unmatched. This CDR3 is 17 amino acids long. This chain's CDR3 is CASSIDPATGSNYGYTF. As DNA, the CDR3 is TGTGCCAGTAGTATAGATCCCGCGACAGGGTCTAACTATGGCTACACCTTC.

The CDR3 DNA reads as TGTGCCAGCAGCCCGGCAGGTGAAAACACTGAAGCTTTCTTT. This gives the protein CASSPAGENTEAFF. The gene calls are TRBV9 and TRBJ1-1; D is uncertain. Looked up from germline, CDR1 is SGDLS and CDR2 is YYNGEE. The CDR3 runs to 14 residues. With 4 bases removed from V and 2 bases from J, the gap between germline ends came to 12 bases.

The J gene is TRBJ2-5, the V gene TRBV5-1, with D possibly being TRBD2 (5 bases). V dropped 4 bases and J dropped 5 bases, with 15 bases sitting between them. The CDR3 is 14 amino acids. Germline V gene data show CDR1 as SGHRS and CDR2 as YFSETQ. The CDR3 coding sequence is TGCGCCAGCAGCGGAGGATTCGAAGGGGAGACCCAGTACTTC. Protein product: CASSGGFEGETQYF.

The chain couples TRBV5-1 to TRBJ2-7; 11 bases agree with TRBD1. The CDR3 totals 14 residues. Germline CDR1 is SGHRS and CDR2 is YFSETQ. V shed 2 bases, J shed 4 bases, and the junction held 2 bases outside the gene matches. Here the CDR3 reads CASSFGTGGYEQYF. The CDR3 DNA follows: TGCGCCAGCAGCTTCGGGACAGGGGGGTACGAGCAGTACTTC.

DNA of the CDR3: TGTGCCAGCTCACCATCGGGCCAGGGGTATGGCTACACCTTC. The encoded protein is CASSPSGQGYGYTF. The chain employs TRBV18 and TRBJ1-2; tentatively, D is TRBD1 (6 bases). Looked up from germline, CDR1 is KGHSH and CDR2 is LQKENI. The germline V and J ends were trimmed by 2 bases and 5 bases, with 12 bases remaining between them. CDR3 length: 14 amino acids.

As DNA, the CDR3 is TGCGCCAGCAGCCCCACGCCGGTAACCTCGAACACCGGGGAGCTGTTTTTT. It encodes CASSPTPVTSNTGELFF. The chain joins TRBV5-1 to TRBJ2-2; D is ambiguous. Trimming removed 4 bases from V and 0 bases from J, with 16 bases in between. Per the germline V gene, CDR1 is SGHRS and CDR2 is YFSETQ. This CDR3 has 17 amino acids.

In this sample, this clone turned up once. CDR3: CASSGSRDTPPGSNQPQHF. CDR3 coding DNA: TGTGCCAGCAGTGGCTCCCGGGACACCCCTCCCGGTAGCAATCAGCCCCAGCATTTT. The rearrangement joins TRBV28 to TRBJ1-5; TRBD1 is a possible D gene (6 bases). V lost 5 bases to trimming and J lost 0 bases, with 23 bases between them. The CDR3 length is 19 residues. Germline-derived CDR1 and CDR2 are MDHEN and SYDVKM.

This rearrangement joins TRBV27 to TRBJ2-1; TRBD2 aligns across 12 bases. The CDR3 is 18 residues long. Trimming cost V 2 bases and J 3 bases; bases outside gene matches: 8. Germline V gene sequence: CDR1 MNHEY, CDR2 SMNVEV (reference sequence). The CDR3 sequence is CASSLRASGGAVYNEQFF. CDR3 in DNA: TGTGCCAGCAGTTTACGGGCTAGCGGGGGGGCCGTCTACAATGAGCAGTTCTTC.

Regarding this clone: At the DNA level, this CDR3 is encoded by other sequences in the same sample as well. J is TRBJ1-1 and V is TRBV28, with 9 bases identical to TRBD1. Unmatched junction bases numbered 2, after V lost 8 bases and J lost 1 base. From germline, CDR1 is MDHEN and CDR2 SYDVKM. CDR3 length: 13 residues. The CDR3 DNA sequence: TGTGCCAGCCGGGGACAGGGGAACACTGAAGCTTTCTTT. Translated: CASRGQGNTEAFF.

The chain joins TRBV12-5 to TRBJ1-5; the D is unclear. Germline loops: CDR1 LGHNT, CDR2 FRNRAP. V lost 0 bases and J lost 7, with 19 bases in between. CDR3 length: 17 residues. Here the CDR3 DNA reads TGTGCTAGTGGTTTGGTCTATATTTCCGGGTCAGACCAGCCCCAGCATTTT. This codes for CASGLVYISGSDQPQHF.

The table lists this clone with a count of one. CDR3 loop: CASRTGTGDSPLHF. The DNA of the CDR3 is TGTGCCAGCAGGACGGGGACAGGGGATTCACCCCTCCACTTT. The J gene is TRBJ1-6, the V gene TRBV5-4; the match to TRBD1 covers 10 bases. The CDR3 is 14 amino acids. Germline lookup yields CDR1 SGHNT and CDR2 YYREEE (reference sequence). After removal of 5 bases from V and 8 bases from J, the junction contained 4 bases not matched to a gene.

The count of this clone is one. The V call is TRBV7-9, the J call TRBJ1-1; D gene ambiguous. Trimming took off 5 bases at V and 5 bases at J, with 24 bases between the two ends. The length of the CDR3 is 17 residues. From germline, CDR1 is SEHNR and CDR2 FQNEAQ (reference sequence). The CDR3 coding sequence is TGTGCCAGCAGCCCCCACGCTACAAACTCCGAGGGAACTGAAGCTTTCTTT. Amino acid sequence: CASSPHATNSEGTEAFF. The full variable domain, completed using reference TRBV7-9 and TRBJ1-1, is DTGVSQNPRHKITKRGQNVTFRCDPISEHNRLYWYRQTLGQGPEFLTYFQNEAQLEKSRLLSDRFSAERPKGSFSTLEIQRTEQGDSAMYLCASSPHATNSEGTEAFFGQGTRLTVV.

The chain combines TRBV27 with TRBJ1-5; D is ambiguous. This CDR3 spans 15 amino acids. The V and J ends lost 2 bases and 6 bases respectively, with 14 bases between them. Germline CDR1 reads MNHEY; CDR2 reads SMNVEV (reference sequence). CDR3 bases: TGTGCCAGCAGTTTAGTTCACGAGGCGGGTCAGCCCCAGCATTTT. It translates to CASSLVHEAGQPQHF.

The chain couples TRBV18 to TRBJ2-5, with D possibly matching TRBD2 (6 bases). The germline V and J ends were trimmed by 6 bases and 1 base, with 18 bases remaining between them. Germline-derived CDR1 and CDR2 are KGHSH and LQKENI. The CDR3 loop spans 16 amino acids. The DNA of the CDR3 is TGTGCCAGCTCCCGTTTCCGGGAGATTACCCAAGAGACCCAGTACTTC. It yields the protein CASSRFREITQETQYF.

This chain links TRBV3-1 (or the pseudogene TRBV3-2) with TRBJ1-1; weak D call: TRBD1 (5 bases). The V and J ends lost 4 bases and 4 bases respectively, with 25 bases between them. CDR3 length: 18 amino acids. Germline loops: CDR1 LGHDT, CDR2 YNNKEL (reference sequence). CDR3 loop: CASSPQHLGEWAGTEAFF. Here the CDR3 DNA reads TGTGCCAGCAGCCCACAACACCTAGGGGAATGGGCTGGCACTGAAGCTTTCTTT.

Here the CDR3 reads CASSFSIGNTEAFF. Here the CDR3 DNA reads TGCGCCAGCAGCTTTTCAATCGGGAACACTGAAGCTTTCTTT. V gene TRBV5-1 combines with J gene TRBJ1-1; D is uncertain. V lost 2 bases and J 1 base, leaving 9 bases between the germline ends. Germline V gene lookup returns CDR1 SGHRS and CDR2 YFSETQ. The CDR3 contains 14 residues.

The chain has TRBV4-2 and TRBJ2-2; 8 nucleotides agree with TRBD2. The CDR3 contains 18 residues. The germline V gene encodes CDR1 LGHNA and CDR2 YNFKEQ. With 0 bases clipped from V and 6 bases from J, the junction kept 12 bases outside the gene matches. As DNA, the CDR3 is TGTGCCAGCAGCCAAGATGTGAGGCGGGGGGCAGCGTCCGGGGAGCTGTTTTTT. It is translated as CASSQDVRRGAASGELFF.

The V call is TRBV15, the J call TRBJ2-1; TRBD2 might be the D (6 bases). There are 16 residues in the CDR3. Trimming removed 5 bases at V and 2 bases at J, with 16 bases between. The germline gives CDR1 LNHNV, CDR2 YYDKDF (reference sequence). The chain's CDR3 is CATSGEAGKTYNEQFF. Written as DNA, the CDR3 is TGTGCCACCAGCGGGGAGGCGGGGAAAACCTACAATGAGCAGTTCTTC.

The chain has TRBV5-1 and TRBJ2-7; 10 bases align to TRBD2. The CDR3 is made up of 19 amino acids. The germline V gene encodes CDR1 SGHRS and CDR2 YFSETQ. The V segment lost 0 bases and the J segment 7 bases; nucleotides outside the gene matches: 19. CDR3 bases: TGCGCCAGCAGCTTGGGGGCACTGGGGCTAGCGGGGGCCCCGGGGGAGCAGTACTTC. This codes for CASSLGALGLAGAPGEQYF.

In its sample, this clone was seen once. This rearrangement joins TRBV5-8 to TRBJ2-5, with TRBD2 identical over 8 bases. CDR3 length equals 16 residues. Germline CDR1 SGHTS, CDR2 YDEGEE. The V segment lost 6 bases and the J segment 4 bases; nucleotides outside the gene matches: 14. The CDR3 coding sequence is TGTGCCAGCAACGCGGCGGACCTTAGCGGGACAGAGACCCAGTACTTC. Amino acids: CASNAADLSGTETQYF.

This clone was recorded a few times. The chain employs TRBV28 and TRBJ1-5, with 11 bases identical to TRBD1. Trimming removed 5 bases from V and 7 bases from J; junction bases left unmatched: 7. The germline gives CDR1 MDHEN, CDR2 SYDVKM. The CDR3 spans 15 residues. The CDR3 spells CASSPRDRGYQPQHF. CDR3 bases: TGTGCCAGCAGTCCACGGGACAGGGGGTACCAGCCCCAGCATTTT.

J is TRBJ1-2 and V is TRBV3-1 (or the pseudogene TRBV3-2); D not resolved. The CDR3 runs to 14 residues. Germline CDR1 is LGHDT and CDR2 is YNNKEL (reference sequence). Trimming cost V 1 base and J 6 bases, with 12 bases left between them. CDR3 in DNA: TGTGCCAGCAGCCAAGGTTCGACTGCGGATGGCTACACCTTC. This sequence encodes CASSQGSTADGYTF.

The V call is TRBV12-3 or TRBV12-4, the J call TRBJ1-2, with D tentatively TRBD1 (6 bases). Trimming removed 6 bases at V and 6 bases at J, with 14 bases between. The CDR3 contains 13 residues. CDR3 in amino acids: CASREQGWDGYTF. CDR3 nucleotides: TGTGCCAGCAGGGAACAGGGATGGGATGGCTACACCTTC.

The chain links TRBV27 to TRBJ2-1, with 7 bases that match TRBD2. The junction had 12 bases not matched to a gene; V was cut back by 10 bases and J by 0 bases. Germline V gene sequence: CDR1 MNHEY, CDR2 SMNVEV (reference sequence). The CDR3 has 16 amino acids. The CDR3, as DNA: TGTGCCATCCCCCCCCTGCGGGGGAGCTCCTACAATGAGCAGTTCTTC. Translated: CAIPPLRGSSYNEQFF.